This TCR beta chain was captured in a study of Graves' ophthalmopathy and Graves' hyperthyroidism. Findings and limits, study-wide: Ophthalmopathy was separated from stable hyperthyroidism by a 13-signature model with approximately 91% sensitivity and just under 84% specificity.

This clonotype was recorded at least ten times. Its target is not known. Trimming removed 0 bases from V and 4 bases from J, with 10 bases in between. The CDR3 is made up of 14 amino acids. Germline V gives CDR1 SGHAT, CDR2 FQNNGV. RNA transcripts yielded amplified TCR beta CDR3 regions. The library came from an HTBI-primed first-round RT-PCR and a second-round multiplex PCR. TCRdb analysed the multiplex PCR reads with MiXCR anew, one entry per CDR3 protein. The data show 300,000 to 400,000 distinct CDR3 sequences, about a sixth seen once. This receptor was obtained from an adult woman with stable Graves' hyperthyroidism. The chain uses TRBV11-2 and TRBJ2-7; D gene uncertain. The sequencing sample was made of peripheral blood. This CDR3 reads CASSLDRTIYEQYF. CDR3 coding DNA: TGTGCCAGCAGCTTAGACCGGACCATATACGAGCAGTACTTC. The variable domain in full, with the rest retrieved from reference TRBV11-2 and TRBJ2-7, is EAGVAQSPRYKIIEKRQSVAFWCNPISGHATLYWYQQILGQGPKLLIQFQNNGVVDDSQLPKDRFSAERLKGVDSTLKIQPAKLEDSAVYLCASSLDRTIYEQYFGPGTRLTVT.